This record looks at one TCR beta chain sequence and its context. This entry comes from a study of PD-1 blockade in classical Hodgkin lymphoma. The germline CDR1 and CDR2 sequences are GTSNPN and SVGIG (reference sequence). The CDR3 is 13 residues long. TCRdb's copy holds only in-frame clones and misses some; the assay was immunoSEQ multiplex PCR. The repertoire holds 34,000 or so clones, around 90% seen once, with 0.25% to 0.35% in the top ten. Sample time point: cycle 4 day 1 (C4D1), after more than 5 weeks of nivolumab. All patients relapsed after autologous stem cell transplantation, and brentuximab vedotin exposure varied. Thawed PBMCs yielded CD4+ T cells through magnetic negative selection.

This material consisted of CD4+ T cells from blood, taken before the fourth cycle of nivolumab. This receptor was obtained from a human donor with classical Hodgkin lymphoma. The V call is TRBV30, the J call TRBJ2-5; D not resolved. Matching the DNA end better, TRBJ2-7 makes the J call doubtful. The CDR3 sequence: CAWSTGFSYEQYF. The DNA for the CDR3 is TGTGCCTGGAGTACGGGCTTCTCCTACGAGCAGTACTTC.